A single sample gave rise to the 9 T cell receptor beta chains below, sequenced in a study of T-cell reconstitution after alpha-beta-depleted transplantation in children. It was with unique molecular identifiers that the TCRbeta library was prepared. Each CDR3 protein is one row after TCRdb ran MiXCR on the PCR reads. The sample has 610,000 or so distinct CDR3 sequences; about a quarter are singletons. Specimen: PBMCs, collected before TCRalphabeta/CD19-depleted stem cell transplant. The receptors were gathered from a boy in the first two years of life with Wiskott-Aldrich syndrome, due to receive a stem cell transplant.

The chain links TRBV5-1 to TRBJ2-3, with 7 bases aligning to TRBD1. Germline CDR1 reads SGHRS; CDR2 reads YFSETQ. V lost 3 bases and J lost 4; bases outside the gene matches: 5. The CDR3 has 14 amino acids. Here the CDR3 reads CASSSPQGPDTQYF. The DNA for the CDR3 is TGCGCCAGCAGCTCTCCACAGGGGCCAGATACGCAGTATTTT.

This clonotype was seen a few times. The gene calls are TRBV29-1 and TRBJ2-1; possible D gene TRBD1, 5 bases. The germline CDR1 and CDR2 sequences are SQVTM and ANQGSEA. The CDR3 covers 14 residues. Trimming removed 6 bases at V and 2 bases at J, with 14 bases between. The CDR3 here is CSVLNRFTYNEQFF. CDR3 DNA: TGCAGCGTACTCAACAGGTTCACCTACAATGAGCAGTTCTTC.

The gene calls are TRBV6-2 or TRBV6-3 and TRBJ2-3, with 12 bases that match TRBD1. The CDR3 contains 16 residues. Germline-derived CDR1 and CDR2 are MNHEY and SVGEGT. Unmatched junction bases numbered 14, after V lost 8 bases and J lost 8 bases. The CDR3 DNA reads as TGTGCCAGCCTAAGAACCCGGGACAGGGGGCTGGGTACGCAGTATTTT. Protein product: CASLRTRDRGLGTQYF.

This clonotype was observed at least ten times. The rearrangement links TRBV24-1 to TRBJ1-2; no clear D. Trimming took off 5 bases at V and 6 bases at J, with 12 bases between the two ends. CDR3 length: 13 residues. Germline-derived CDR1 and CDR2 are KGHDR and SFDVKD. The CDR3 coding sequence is TGTGCCACCAGTGCAGTCGGCCGTGATGGCTACACCTTC. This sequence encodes CATSAVGRDGYTF.

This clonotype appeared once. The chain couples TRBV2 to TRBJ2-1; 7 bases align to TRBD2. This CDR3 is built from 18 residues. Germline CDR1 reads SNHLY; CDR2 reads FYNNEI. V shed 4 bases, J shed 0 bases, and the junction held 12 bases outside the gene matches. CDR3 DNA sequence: TGTGCCAGCAGTGTTATCGAAGCGGGACTCAACTCCTACAATGAGCAGTTCTTC. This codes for CASSVIEAGLNSYNEQFF.

The CDR3 loop reads CSANLGGVGEQYF. The CDR3, as DNA: TGCAGTGCCAATTTGGGGGGGGTTGGGGAGCAGTACTTC. The rearrangement links TRBV20-1 to TRBJ2-7; the match to TRBD2 covers 7 bases. The germline V gene encodes CDR1 DFQATT and CDR2 SNEGSKA (reference sequence). V gave up 6 bases and J gave up 7 bases; unmatched junction bases: 12. The CDR3 runs 13 residues.

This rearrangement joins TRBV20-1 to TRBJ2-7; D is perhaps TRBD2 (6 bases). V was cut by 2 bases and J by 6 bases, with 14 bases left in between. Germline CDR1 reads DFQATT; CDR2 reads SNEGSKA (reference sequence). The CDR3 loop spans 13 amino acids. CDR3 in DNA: TGCAGTGCTAGACTAGCGACTCAGGGCGAGCAGTACTTC. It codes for CSARLATQGEQYF.

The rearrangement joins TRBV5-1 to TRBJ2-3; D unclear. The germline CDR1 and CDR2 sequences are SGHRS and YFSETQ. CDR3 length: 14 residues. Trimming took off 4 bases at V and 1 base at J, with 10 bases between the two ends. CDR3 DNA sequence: TGCGCCAGCAGCGGAATAGACGGCACAGATACGCAGTATTTT. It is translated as CASSGIDGTDTQYF.

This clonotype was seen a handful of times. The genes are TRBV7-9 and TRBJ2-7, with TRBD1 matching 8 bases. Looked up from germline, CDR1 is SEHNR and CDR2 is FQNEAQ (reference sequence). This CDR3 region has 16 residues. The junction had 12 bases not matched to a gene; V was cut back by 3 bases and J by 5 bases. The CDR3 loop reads CASSLRGQGAFHEQYF. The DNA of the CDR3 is TGTGCCAGCAGCTTGAGGGGGCAGGGGGCATTCCACGAGCAGTACTTC.